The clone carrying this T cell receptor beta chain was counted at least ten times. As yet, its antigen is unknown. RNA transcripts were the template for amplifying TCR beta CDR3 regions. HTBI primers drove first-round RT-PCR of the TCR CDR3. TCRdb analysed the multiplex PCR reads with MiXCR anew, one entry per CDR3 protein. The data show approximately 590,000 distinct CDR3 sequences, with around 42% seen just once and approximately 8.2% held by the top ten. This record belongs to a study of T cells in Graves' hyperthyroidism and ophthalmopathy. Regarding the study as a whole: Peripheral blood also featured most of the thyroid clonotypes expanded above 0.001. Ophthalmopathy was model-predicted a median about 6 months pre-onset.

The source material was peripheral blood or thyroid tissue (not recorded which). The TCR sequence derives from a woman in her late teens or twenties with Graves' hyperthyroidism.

The chain's CDR3 is CASGAARTNTEAFF. DNA of the CDR3: TGTGCCAGCGGTGCCGCGAGGACGAACACTGAAGCTTTCTTT. V gene TRBV2 combines with J gene TRBJ1-1, with unresolved D. V was pared by 8 bases and J by 1 base, with 14 bases between. The CDR3 is 14 amino acids. Germline values: CDR1 SNHLY, CDR2 FYNNEI.